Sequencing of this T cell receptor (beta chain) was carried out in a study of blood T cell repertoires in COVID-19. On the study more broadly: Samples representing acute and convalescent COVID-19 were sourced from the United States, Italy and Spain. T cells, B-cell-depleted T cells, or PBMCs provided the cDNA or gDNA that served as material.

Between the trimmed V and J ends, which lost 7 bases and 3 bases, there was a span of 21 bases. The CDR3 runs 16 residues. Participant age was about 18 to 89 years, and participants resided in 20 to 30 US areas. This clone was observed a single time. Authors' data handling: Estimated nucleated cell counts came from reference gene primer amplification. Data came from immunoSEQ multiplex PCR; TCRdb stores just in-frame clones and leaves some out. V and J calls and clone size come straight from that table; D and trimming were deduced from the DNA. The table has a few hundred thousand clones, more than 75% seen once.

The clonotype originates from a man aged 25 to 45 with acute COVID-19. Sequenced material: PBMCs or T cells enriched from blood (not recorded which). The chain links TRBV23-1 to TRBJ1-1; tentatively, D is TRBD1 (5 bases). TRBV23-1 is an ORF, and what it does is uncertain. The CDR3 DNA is TGCGCCAGCACAAGTGATGTACTAAAACAGGACACTGAAGCTTTCTTT. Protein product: CASTSDVLKQDTEAFF.